The sequence of this T cell receptor beta chain was determined in a study of response to subunit inactivated influenza vaccine. About this clonotype: What it recognizes is unknown.

Each CDR3 protein gets one entry after TCRdb re-called the RT-PCR reads with MiXCR. The sample lists some 190,000 distinct CDR3 sequences, roughly an eighth occurring once. The study, taken as a whole, reports: The authors proposed limited new T cell recruitment per seasonal influenza vaccination.

There are 15 residues in the CDR3. V shed 4 bases and J 4 bases; nucleotides not matched to a gene: 9. Germline V gene sequence: CDR1 SGHDT, CDR2 YYEEEE. This sample comprised CD8+ T cells sorted from PBMCs, obtained around 5 days after vaccination. The TCR was taken from a man aged 45 to 65 who received an inactivated influenza vaccine. This chain links TRBV5-6 with TRBJ2-7, with TRBD2 matching 9 bases. DNA of the CDR3: TGTGCCAGCAGCCCTATAGCGGGAGTGGGTTACGAGCAGTACTTC. It encodes CASSPIAGVGYEQYF.